These 13 T cell receptor beta chains were sequenced from one sample in a study of PD-1 blockade in classical Hodgkin lymphoma. All patients relapsed after autologous stem cell transplantation, and brentuximab vedotin exposure varied. Generated by immunoSEQ multiplex PCR, the TCRdb table keeps only in-frame clones and is missing some. The table shows just over 35,000 clones, with almost 70% occurring only once. The input for sequencing was peripheral blood mononuclear cells (PBMCs), taken before the second cycle of nivolumab. The receptor source for this set is a human donor with classical Hodgkin lymphoma.

Only a few counts were recorded for this clone. This chain connects TRBV30 to TRBJ1-1; no firm D call. Germline assignment: CDR1 GTSNPN and CDR2 SVGIG (reference sequence). The CDR3 is made up of 11 amino acids. V lost 5 bases and J 1 base, leaving 5 bases between the germline ends. The CDR3 DNA reads as TGTGCCTGGTATAAGAACACTGAAGCTTTCTTT. It translates to CAWYKNTEAFF. The full variable domain, rest sourced from reference TRBV30 and TRBJ1-1, is SQTIHQWPATLVQPVGSPLSLECTVEGTSNPNLYWYRQAAGRGLQLLFYSVGIGQISSEVPQNLSASRPQDRQFILSSKKLLLSDSGFYLCAWYKNTEAFFGQGTRLTVV.

The gene calls are TRBV30 and TRBJ1-2; D not certain. V was pared by 0 bases and J by 7 bases, with 15 bases between. Looked up from germline, CDR1 is GTSNPN and CDR2 is SVGIG (reference sequence). This CDR3 is 14 amino acids long. The CDR3 reads CAWSVPLGRIGYTF. DNA of the CDR3: TGTGCCTGGAGTGTCCCCTTGGGCAGAATTGGCTACACCTTC.

Details on this clone: This same CDR3 is encoded by further DNA sequences in the sample. The chain is built from TRBV6-6 and TRBJ2-3; D is unresolved. V dropped 7 bases and J dropped 5 bases, with 4 bases sitting between them. Per germline, CDR1 MNHNY and CDR2 SVGAGI (reference sequence). There are 10 residues in the CDR3. DNA for the CDR3: TGTGCCAGCAAGGGAGATACGCAGTATTTT. Its protein is CASKGDTQYF.

The V gene is TRBV4-3, the J gene TRBJ1-5, with D maybe TRBD1 (5 bases). Germline V gene sequence: CDR1 LGHNA, CDR2 YSLEER. The CDR3 spans 15 residues. V was shortened by 0 bases and J by 5 bases, with 11 bases between the two germline ends. CDR3 sequence: CASSQDRQIDQPQHF. The DNA for the CDR3 is TGCGCCAGCAGCCAAGATAGACAGATAGATCAGCCCCAGCATTTT.

This clone has a count of ten or more. This chain links TRBV2 with TRBJ1-4; D not resolved. The length of the CDR3 is 14 residues. Germline CDR1 is SNHLY and CDR2 is FYNNEI. Deletions cut 6 bases from V and 10 bases from J, with 18 bases between. As DNA, the CDR3 is TGTGCCAGCAGAACCAAAGAACGGGCGGGAAAACTGTTTTTT. Translating gives CASRTKERAGKLFF.

The chain joins TRBV28 to TRBJ1-2; D is perhaps TRBD1 (5 bases). The germline gives CDR1 MDHEN, CDR2 SYDVKM. The CDR3 runs 15 residues. Trimming left V 6 bases short and J 7 bases short, with 21 bases between. The CDR3 bases are TGTGCCAGCAGACAAACCCCCGGGGGGTATGGTGGCTACACCTTC. This encodes CASRQTPGGYGGYTF.

The chain recombines TRBV30 with TRBJ1-1, with 8 bases lining up with TRBD1. The CDR3 is made up of 15 amino acids. V dropped 4 bases and J dropped 0; count of bases not matched to a gene: 7. Looked up from germline, CDR1 is GTSNPN and CDR2 is SVGIG (reference sequence). The CDR3 is CAWTRTGSMNTEAFF. In nucleotides, the CDR3 is TGTGCCTGGACTCGGACAGGGTCCATGAACACTGAAGCTTTCTTT. The whole variable domain, filled in from reference TRBV30 and TRBJ1-1, reads SQTIHQWPATLVQPVGSPLSLECTVEGTSNPNLYWYRQAAGRGLQLLFYSVGIGQISSEVPQNLSASRPQDRQFILSSKKLLLSDSGFYLCAWTRTGSMNTEAFFGQGTRLTVV.

The chain links TRBV4-2 to TRBJ1-3; D not certain. The V gene's germline CDR1 is LGHNA and CDR2 YNFKEQ. V was shortened by 0 bases and J by 8 bases, with 11 bases between the two germline ends. This CDR3 region has 14 residues. The chain's CDR3 is CASSQEGVGYTIYF. In DNA form, the CDR3 reads TGTGCCAGCAGCCAAGAGGGAGTCGGCTACACCATATATTTT.

The rearrangement links TRBV7-2 to TRBJ2-5; D gene uncertain. Germline V gene lookup returns CDR1 SGHTA and CDR2 FQGNSA. The CDR3 extends over 14 amino acids. Deletions cut 2 bases from V and 1 base from J, with 8 bases between. CDR3 in amino acids: CASSLLGFQETQYF. The CDR3 bases are TGTGCCAGCAGCTTATTGGGATTCCAAGAGACCCAGTACTTC.

The table lists this clone with a few counts. This chain uses TRBV5-1 with TRBJ2-5; no clear D gene. CDR3 length: 14 residues. With 0 bases removed from V and 4 bases from J, the gap between germline ends came to 10 bases. Germline V CDR1 and CDR2: SGHRS, YFSETQ. The DNA for the CDR3 is TGCGCCAGCAGCTTGGGAAGACAAAGAGAGACCCAGTACTTC. Its protein product is CASSLGRQRETQYF.

Written as DNA, the CDR3 is TGTGCCACCAGCAGTCCCCATGTGGCGGGAGAGTCCTACAATGAGCAGTTCTTC. Encoded protein: CATSSPHVAGESYNEQFF. The rearrangement joins TRBV15 to TRBJ2-1; 7 positions match TRBD2. The CDR3 is 18 residues long. The V segment lost 3 bases and the J segment 1 base; nucleotides outside the gene matches: 12. Germline V gene data show CDR1 as LNHNV and CDR2 as YYDKDF (reference sequence).

The gene calls are TRBV6-5 and TRBJ1-1; D is perhaps TRBD1 (6 bases). The germline V and J ends were trimmed by 4 bases and 6 bases, with 9 bases remaining between them. The CDR3 runs 12 residues. Germline CDR1 is MNHEY and CDR2 is SVGAGI. CDR3 in amino acids: CASSSGGPEAFF. CDR3 DNA sequence: TGTGCCAGCAGTTCCGGGGGGCCTGAAGCTTTCTTT.

V is TRBV27 and J is TRBJ2-7; 10 bases line up with TRBD2. Germline-derived CDR1 and CDR2 are MNHEY and SMNVEV (reference sequence). J was trimmed by 3 bases and V by 6 bases; bases with no gene match: 5. There are 14 residues in the CDR3. DNA for the CDR3: TGTGCCAGCAGCTCTCCTAGCGGGAGCTACGAGCAGTACTTC. Translated, it gives CASSSPSGSYEQYF.